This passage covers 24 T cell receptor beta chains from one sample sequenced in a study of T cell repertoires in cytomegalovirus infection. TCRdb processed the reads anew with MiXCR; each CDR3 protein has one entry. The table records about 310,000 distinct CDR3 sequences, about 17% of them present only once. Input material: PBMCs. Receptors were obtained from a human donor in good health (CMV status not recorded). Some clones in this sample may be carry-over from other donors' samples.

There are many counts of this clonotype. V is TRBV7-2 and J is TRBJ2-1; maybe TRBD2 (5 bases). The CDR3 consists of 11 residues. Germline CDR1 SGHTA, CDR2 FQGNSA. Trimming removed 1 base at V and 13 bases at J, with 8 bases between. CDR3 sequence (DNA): TGTGCCAGCAGCTTAGGAGACTATCAGTTCTTC. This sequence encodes CASSLGDYQFF.

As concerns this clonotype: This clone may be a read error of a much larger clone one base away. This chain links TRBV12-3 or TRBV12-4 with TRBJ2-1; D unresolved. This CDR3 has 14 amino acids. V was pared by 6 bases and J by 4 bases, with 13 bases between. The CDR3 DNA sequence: TGTGCCAGCAGCCCGGTCAGCAGTTACAATGAGCAGTTCTTC. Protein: CASSPVSSYNEQFF.

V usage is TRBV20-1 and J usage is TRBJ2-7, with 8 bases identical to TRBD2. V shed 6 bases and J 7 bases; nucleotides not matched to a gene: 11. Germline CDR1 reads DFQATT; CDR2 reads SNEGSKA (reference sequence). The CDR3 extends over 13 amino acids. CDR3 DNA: TGCAGTGCGACGCGCGGGGGGCTGGGGGAGCAGTACTTC. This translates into CSATRGGLGEQYF.

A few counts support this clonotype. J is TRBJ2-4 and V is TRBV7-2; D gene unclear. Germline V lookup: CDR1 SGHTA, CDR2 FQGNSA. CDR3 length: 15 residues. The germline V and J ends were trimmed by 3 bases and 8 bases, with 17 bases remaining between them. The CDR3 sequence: CASSFRRRIVDIQYF. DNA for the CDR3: TGTGCCAGCAGCTTTCGTAGACGAATCGTGGACATTCAGTACTTC.

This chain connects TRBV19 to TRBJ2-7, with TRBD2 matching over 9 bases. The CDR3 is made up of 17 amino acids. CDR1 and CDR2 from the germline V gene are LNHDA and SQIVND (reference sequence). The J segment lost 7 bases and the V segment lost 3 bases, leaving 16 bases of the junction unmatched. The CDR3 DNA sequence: TGTGCCAGTAGTATTGGGCCCCCAGCGGGGGGAATGAGGGAGCAGTACTTC. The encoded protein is CASSIGPPAGGMREQYF. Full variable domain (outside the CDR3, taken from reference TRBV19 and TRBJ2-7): DGGITQSPKYLFRKEGQNVTLSCEQNLNHDAMYWYRQDPGQGLRLIYYSQIVNDFQKGDIAEGYSVSREKKESFPLTVTSAQKNPTAFYLCASSIGPPAGGMREQYFGPGTRLTVT.

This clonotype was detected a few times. The CDR3 sequence is CSVEGDSYGYTF. CDR3 in DNA: TGCAGCGTTGAGGGGGACAGCTATGGCTACACCTTC. The chain recombines TRBV29-1 with TRBJ1-2, with 7 bases that match TRBD1. J lost 4 bases, V lost 3 bases, and 2 bases had no gene match. The CDR3 is 12 amino acids. CDR1 and CDR2 from the germline V gene are SQVTM and ANQGSEA.

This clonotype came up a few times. CDR3 DNA sequence: TGCAGTGCTAGGGAGGGGGAGCACACTGAAGCTTTCTTT. Protein product: CSAREGEHTEAFF. This chain connects TRBV20-1 to TRBJ1-1; D is possibly TRBD1 (6 bases). CDR1 is DFQATT and CDR2 is SNEGSKA in the germline V gene (reference sequence). The CDR3 sequence is 13 residues long. The V end was cut by 3 bases, the J end by 3 bases, with 11 bases between.

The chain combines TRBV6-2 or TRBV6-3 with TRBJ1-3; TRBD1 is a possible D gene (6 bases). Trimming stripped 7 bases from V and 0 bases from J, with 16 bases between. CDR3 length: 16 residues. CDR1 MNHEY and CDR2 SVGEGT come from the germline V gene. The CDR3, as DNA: TGTGCCAGCATCCCGGGACAAACCACCTCTGGAAACACCATATATTTT. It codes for CASIPGQTTSGNTIYF.

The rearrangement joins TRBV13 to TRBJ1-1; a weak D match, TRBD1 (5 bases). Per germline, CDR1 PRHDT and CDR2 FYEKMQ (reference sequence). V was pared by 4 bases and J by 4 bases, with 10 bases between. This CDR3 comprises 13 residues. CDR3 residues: CASSSQGITEAFF. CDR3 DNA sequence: TGTGCCAGCAGCTCGCAGGGTATCACTGAAGCTTTCTTT.

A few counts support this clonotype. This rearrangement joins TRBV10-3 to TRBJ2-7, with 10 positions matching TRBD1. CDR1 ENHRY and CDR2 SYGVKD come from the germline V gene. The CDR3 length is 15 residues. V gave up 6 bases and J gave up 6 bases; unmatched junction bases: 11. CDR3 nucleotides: TGTGCCATCAGGGGAGCGGGGACAGGGGCCAGCGAGCAGTACTTC. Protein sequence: CAIRGAGTGASEQYF.

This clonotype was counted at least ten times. This chain's CDR3 is CASSPPPIRDYNEQFF. In nucleotides, the CDR3 is TGTGCCAGCAGCCCCCCCCCCATTCGGGACTACAATGAGCAGTTCTTC. The J gene is TRBJ2-1, the V gene TRBV7-8, with a tentative D call TRBD2 (5 bases). Germline V lookup: CDR1 SGHVS, CDR2 FQNEAQ. Trimming took off 5 bases at V and 3 bases at J, with 17 bases between the two ends. CDR3 length: 16 amino acids.

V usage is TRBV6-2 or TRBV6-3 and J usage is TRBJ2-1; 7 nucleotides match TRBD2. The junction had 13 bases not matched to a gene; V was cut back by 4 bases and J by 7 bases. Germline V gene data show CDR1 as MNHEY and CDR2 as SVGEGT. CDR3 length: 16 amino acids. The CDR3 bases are TGTGCCAGCAGTTTTCAAAGCGGGACCTATTTAAATGAGCAGTTCTTC. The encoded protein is CASSFQSGTYLNEQFF.

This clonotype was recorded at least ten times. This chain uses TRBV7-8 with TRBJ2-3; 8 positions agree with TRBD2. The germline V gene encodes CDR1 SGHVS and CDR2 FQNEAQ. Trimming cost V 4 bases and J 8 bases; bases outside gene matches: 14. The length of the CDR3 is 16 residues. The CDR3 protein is CASSSLAGTSIVTQYF. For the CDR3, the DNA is TGTGCCAGCAGCTCTCTAGCCGGGACTAGTATTGTTACGCAGTATTTT. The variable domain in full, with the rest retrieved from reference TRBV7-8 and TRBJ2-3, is GAGVSQSPRYKVAKRGQDVALRCDPISGHVSLFWYQQALGQGPEFLTYFQNEAQLDKSGLPSDRFFAERPEGSVSTLKIQRTQQEDSAVYLCASSSLAGTSIVTQYFGPGTRLTVL.

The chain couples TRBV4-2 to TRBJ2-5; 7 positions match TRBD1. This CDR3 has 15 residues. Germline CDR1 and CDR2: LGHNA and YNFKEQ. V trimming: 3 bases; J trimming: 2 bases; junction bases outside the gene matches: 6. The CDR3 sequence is CASSQGDRNQETQYF. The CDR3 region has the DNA TGTGCCAGCAGCCAGGGGGACAGAAATCAAGAGACCCAGTACTTC.

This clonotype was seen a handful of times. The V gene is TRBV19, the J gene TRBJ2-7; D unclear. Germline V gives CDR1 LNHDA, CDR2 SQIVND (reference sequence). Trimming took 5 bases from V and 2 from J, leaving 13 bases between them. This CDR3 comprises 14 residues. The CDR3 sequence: CASSPRVQAYEQYF. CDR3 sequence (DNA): TGTGCCAGTAGTCCTAGGGTCCAAGCCTACGAGCAGTACTTC.

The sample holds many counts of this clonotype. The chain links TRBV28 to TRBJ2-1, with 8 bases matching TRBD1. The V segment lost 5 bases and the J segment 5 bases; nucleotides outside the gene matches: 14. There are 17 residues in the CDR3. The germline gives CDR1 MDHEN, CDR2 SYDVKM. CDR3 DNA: TGTGCCAGCAGTCAGAGCCTCGGGACAGGTCTCCACAATGAGCAGTTCTTC. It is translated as CASSQSLGTGLHNEQFF.

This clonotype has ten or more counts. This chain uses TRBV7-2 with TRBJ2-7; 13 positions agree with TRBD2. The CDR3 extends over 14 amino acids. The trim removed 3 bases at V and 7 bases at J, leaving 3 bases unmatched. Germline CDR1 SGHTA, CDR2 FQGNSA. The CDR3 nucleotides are TGTGCCAGCAGCTTCCGACTAGCGGGGGGTGAGCAGTACTTC. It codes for CASSFRLAGGEQYF.

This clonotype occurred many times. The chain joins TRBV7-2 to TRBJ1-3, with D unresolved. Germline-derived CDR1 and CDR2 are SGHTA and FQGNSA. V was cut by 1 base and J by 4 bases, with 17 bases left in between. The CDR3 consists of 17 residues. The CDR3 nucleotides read TGTGCCAGCAGCTTAGTTGCAGCAAGAACAAACGGAAACACCATATATTTT. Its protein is CASSLVAARTNGNTIYF.

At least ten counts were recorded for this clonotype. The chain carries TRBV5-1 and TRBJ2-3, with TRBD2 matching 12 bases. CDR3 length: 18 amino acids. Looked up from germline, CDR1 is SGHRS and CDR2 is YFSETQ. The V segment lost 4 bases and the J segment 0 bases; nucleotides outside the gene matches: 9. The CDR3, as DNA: TGCGCCAGCAGCCACCGGACTAGCGGGGACTCTAGCACAGATACGCAGTATTTT. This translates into CASSHRTSGDSSTDTQYF.

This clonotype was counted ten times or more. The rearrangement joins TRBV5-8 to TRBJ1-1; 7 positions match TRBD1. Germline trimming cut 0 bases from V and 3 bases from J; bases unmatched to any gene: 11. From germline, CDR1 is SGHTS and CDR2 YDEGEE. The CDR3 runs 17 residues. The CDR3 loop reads CASSLARDSAGDTEAFF. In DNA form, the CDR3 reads TGTGCCAGCAGCTTGGCAAGGGACAGCGCTGGCGACACTGAAGCTTTCTTT. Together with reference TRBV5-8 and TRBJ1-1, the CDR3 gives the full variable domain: EAGVTQSPTHLIKTRGQQATLRCSPISGHTSVYWYQQALGLGLQFLLWYDEGEERNRGNFPPRFSGRQFPNYSSELNVNALELEDSALYLCASSLARDSAGDTEAFFGQGTRLTVV.

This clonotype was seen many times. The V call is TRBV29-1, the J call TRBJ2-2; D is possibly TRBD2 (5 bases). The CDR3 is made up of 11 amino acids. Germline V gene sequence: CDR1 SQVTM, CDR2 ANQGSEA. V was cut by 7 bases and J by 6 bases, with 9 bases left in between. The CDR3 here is CSAGVPGELFF. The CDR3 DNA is TGCAGCGCCGGGGTCCCCGGGGAGCTGTTTTTT.

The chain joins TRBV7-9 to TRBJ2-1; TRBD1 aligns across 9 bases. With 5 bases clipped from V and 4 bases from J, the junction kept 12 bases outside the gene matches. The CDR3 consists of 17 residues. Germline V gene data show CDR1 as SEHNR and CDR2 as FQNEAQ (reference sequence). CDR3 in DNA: TGTGCCAGCAGCCCTAGCCTGGGGACAGGGCAGTACAATGAGCAGTTCTTC. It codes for CASSPSLGTGQYNEQFF.

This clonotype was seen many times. Written as DNA, the CDR3 is TGTGCCAGCAGTTCGCGCGGCGGGGATAAGACTGAAGCTTTCTTT. Its translation is CASSSRGGDKTEAFF. The gene calls are TRBV7-8 and TRBJ1-1, with D unresolved. Germline assignment: CDR1 SGHVS and CDR2 FQNEAQ. Trimming took off 6 bases at V and 5 bases at J, with 19 bases between the two ends. The CDR3 consists of 15 residues.

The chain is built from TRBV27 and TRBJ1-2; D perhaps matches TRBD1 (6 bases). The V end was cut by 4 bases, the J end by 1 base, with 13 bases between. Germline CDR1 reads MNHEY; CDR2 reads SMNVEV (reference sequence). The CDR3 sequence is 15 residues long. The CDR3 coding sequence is TGTGCCAGCAGTTGGGAGTACAGGGTTAACTATGGCTACACCTTC. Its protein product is CASSWEYRVNYGYTF.